The entry below describes one T cell receptor beta chain. No antigen is known for it. The data originate from a study of T cells in pancreatic ductal adenocarcinoma. Study-wide points: The resected pancreatic cancer cohort was biased toward the minority with early-stage disease. Blood had more productive templates and about 7.9-fold more unique clonotypes than tumor.

The selected patients with pancreatic ductal adenocarcinoma had surgery but no neoadjuvant therapy. Only in-frame clones appear in the TCRdb table, and some are missing; sequencing was by immunoSEQ multiplex PCR. The sample contains around 31,000 clones, 90% to 95% of which appear only once. The sequenced sample was PBMCs. The receptor was isolated from a human donor with pancreatic ductal adenocarcinoma.

The CDR3 loop is CASSISTVNRAFF. The DNA for the CDR3 is TGTGCCAGCAGCATATCGACAGTGAATAGAGCTTTCTTT. V usage is TRBV7-2 and J usage is TRBJ1-1, with D maybe TRBD1 (5 bases). The CDR3 is 13 amino acids. CDR1 is SGHTA, CDR2 FQGNSA, per germline. Trimming took off 5 bases at V and 10 bases at J, with 17 bases between the two ends.